Listed here are 7 T cell receptor beta chains from one sample, sequenced in a study of blood T cell repertoires in COVID-19. Assay: immunoSEQ multiplex PCR; the TCRdb copy retains only in-frame clones and omits some. The table includes about 190,000 clones, less than 85% detected once. Sample: peripheral blood. The receptors stem from a woman aged 50 to 60 with acute or convalescent COVID-19.

The CDR3 DNA follows: TGTGCCAGCAGTGCGGGACCTAAGGGAGAGCAGTACTTC. As protein: CASSAGPKGEQYF. The rearrangement uses TRBV28 and TRBJ2-7; perhaps TRBD2 as D (6 bases). V lost 5 bases and J 7 bases, leaving 15 bases between the germline ends. Germline V gene lookup returns CDR1 MDHEN and CDR2 SYDVKM. The CDR3 contains 13 residues.

The rearrangement joins TRBV9 to TRBJ1-6; the D gene is possibly TRBD1 (5 bases). Trimming left V 0 bases short and J 10 bases short, with 14 bases between. The V gene's germline CDR1 is SGDLS and CDR2 YYNGEE. The length of the CDR3 is 15 residues. As DNA, the CDR3 is TGTGCCAGCAGCGTAGCGACAGCCTCTGGGTCACCCCTCCACTTT. This gives the protein CASSVATASGSPLHF.

The chain employs TRBV19 and TRBJ2-7, with 8 bases aligning to TRBD2. The CDR3 runs 15 residues. Germline V gene sequence: CDR1 LNHDA, CDR2 SQIVND (reference sequence). Germline trimming cut 6 bases from V and 0 bases from J; bases unmatched to any gene: 7. CDR3 protein: CASSRTSGSSYEQYF. In DNA form, the CDR3 reads TGTGCCAGTAGCCGCACTAGCGGAAGCTCCTACGAGCAGTACTTC.

The chain links TRBV12-5 to TRBJ2-1; D is perhaps TRBD1 (5 bases). The CDR3 has 13 amino acids. Between the trimmed V and J ends, which lost 5 bases and 7 bases, there was a span of 12 bases. The germline V gene has CDR1 LGHNT and CDR2 FRNRAP. The CDR3 protein is CASGPRTINEQFF. Here the CDR3 DNA reads TGTGCTAGTGGTCCCAGGACAATAAATGAGCAGTTCTTC.

CDR3 residues: CASSPGGTSYEQYF. CDR3 DNA: TGTGCCAGCAGTCCTGGGGGGACGAGCTACGAGCAGTACTTC. The rearrangement links TRBV6-5 to TRBJ2-7; D might be TRBD2 (6 bases). V was shortened by 5 bases and J by 3 bases, with 14 bases between the two germline ends. The CDR3 sequence is 14 residues long. Germline CDR1 reads MNHEY; CDR2 reads SVGAGI.

This clone was recorded once. The chain employs TRBV5-5 and TRBJ1-5; D unclear. With 4 bases removed from V and 3 bases from J, the gap between germline ends came to 11 bases. This CDR3 spans 14 amino acids. Germline loops: CDR1 SGHKS, CDR2 YYEKEE (reference sequence). The CDR3 DNA reads TGTGCCAGCAGCCTCGGACTGCTCAATCAGCCCCAGCATTTT. Its protein is CASSLGLLNQPQHF.

This chain joins TRBV27 and TRBJ2-1; a possible D gene is TRBD1 (6 bases). The V gene lost 7 bases and the J gene lost 7 bases, with 17 bases spanning the gap. The V gene's germline CDR1 is MNHEY and CDR2 SMNVEV (reference sequence). The CDR3 is 14 amino acids. As DNA, the CDR3 is TGTGCCAGCACGAGGCAGGGGAGAGGGAATGAGCAGTTCTTC. Its protein product is CASTRQGRGNEQFF.